This T cell receptor (beta chain) was obtained from a study of blood T cell repertoires in COVID-19. The CDR3 is 14 amino acids. V dropped 6 bases and J dropped 6 bases, with 15 bases sitting between them. Germline CDR1 ENHRY, CDR2 SYGVKD. Here immunoSEQ multiplex PCR was the method, and the copy in TCRdb shows in-frame clones only, minus some. The profile shows 150,000 to 200,000 clones, about four fifths of them singletons. Input material: PBMCs or T cells enriched from blood (not recorded which). The chain joins TRBV10-3 to TRBJ1-5; tentatively, D is TRBD1 (5 bases). This sequence originates from a man aged 50 to 60 who had recovered from COVID-19. The CDR3 DNA is TGTGCCATCAGGCGTGACAGCGAGTCTCAGCCCCAGCATTTT. This sequence encodes CAIRRDSESQPQHF.